These 9 T cell receptor beta chains were all obtained from the same sample, sequenced in a study of cytomegalovirus exposure and HLA in healthy donors. The PCR ran on 60 Vbeta and 13 Jbeta primers. Sequencing was performed with immunoSEQ multiplex PCR; in TCRdb, only in-frame clones are kept and a portion is missing. The data contain about 170,000 clones, more than 60% of them singletons. The sequenced sample was PBMCs. All receptors derive from a woman aged 45-59 years in good health and CMV-seropositive.

The chain has TRBV7-9 and TRBJ2-1; 7 nucleotides agree with TRBD2. The CDR3 spans 16 residues. Trimming removed 3 bases from V and 0 bases from J; junction bases left unmatched: 5. CDR1 is SEHNR, CDR2 FQNEAQ, per germline (reference sequence). CDR3 sequence reads: CASSLEGGSSYNEQFF. CDR3 DNA: TGTGCCAGCAGCTTGGAGGGCGGGAGCTCCTACAATGAGCAGTTCTTC.

The rearrangement links TRBV10-1 to TRBJ2-1; TRBD2 matches at 10 bases. The ends lost 6 bases at V and 8 bases at J; junction bases unmatched: 13. In germline, CDR1 is WNHNN, CDR2 SYGVQD (reference sequence). The CDR3 loop spans 16 amino acids. CDR3 nucleotide sequence: TGCGCCAGCAGCCCCGGCTTAGCGGGGGGCCGGGATGAGCAGTTCTTC. It codes for CASSPGLAGGRDEQFF.

The chain joins TRBV6-5 to TRBJ2-1, with D maybe TRBD2 (7 bases). Trimming took off 7 bases at V and 5 bases at J, with 18 bases between the two ends. Germline loops: CDR1 MNHEY, CDR2 SVGAGI. This CDR3 contains 15 residues. CDR3 coding DNA: TGTGCCAGCACCCTGGGGAGGGGGAGAGACAATGAGCAGTTCTTC. Its translation is CASTLGRGRDNEQFF.

The chain recombines TRBV7-2 with TRBJ2-3; D remains ambiguous. The CDR3 totals 13 residues. Looked up from germline, CDR1 is SGHTA and CDR2 is FQGNSA. V lost 2 bases, J lost 6 bases, and 9 bases lay in between. The CDR3 sequence is CASSLFSSDTQYF. The CDR3 nucleotides read TGTGCCAGCAGCTTATTTTCTTCCGATACGCAGTATTTT.

This clone has just a few counts. The rearrangement uses TRBV29-1 and TRBJ1-2, with D perhaps matching TRBD1 (6 bases). The CDR3 has 12 amino acids. Germline CDR1 reads SQVTM; CDR2 reads ANQGSEA. V gave up 7 bases and J gave up 8 bases, with 17 bases separating them. In DNA, the CDR3 is TGCAGCGGTTACAGGGTTCGATACGGCTACACCTTC. This translates into CSGYRVRYGYTF.

As concerns this clone: Other DNA sequences from this sample encode an identical CDR3 as well. The gene calls are TRBV18 and TRBJ1-5; perhaps TRBD1 as D (5 bases). The germline V gene encodes CDR1 KGHSH and CDR2 LQKENI. The CDR3 is 13 residues long. Trimming left V 2 bases short and J 4 bases short, with 6 bases between. Here the CDR3 reads CASSPDRNQPQHF. Written as DNA, the CDR3 is TGTGCCAGCTCACCAGACAGAAATCAGCCCCAGCATTTT.

V and J are TRBV7-2 and TRBJ1-2; D not certain. The V and J ends lost 2 bases and 2 bases respectively, with 15 bases between them. The germline V gene has CDR1 SGHTA and CDR2 FQGNSA. This CDR3 is built from 16 residues. The CDR3 protein is CASSLWAGSANYGYTF. The CDR3 DNA sequence: TGTGCCAGCAGCTTATGGGCAGGCTCCGCAAACTATGGCTACACCTTC.

The V gene is TRBV9, the J gene TRBJ2-3, with 11 nucleotides matching TRBD2. The CDR3 extends over 16 amino acids. With V trimmed by 0 bases and J by 7 bases, 7 bases remained unmatched. CDR1 is SGDLS, CDR2 YYNGEE, per germline. The CDR3 region has the DNA TGTGCCAGCAGCGTAGAACTAGCGGGAGCTTCCAATACGCAGTATTTT. Protein: CASSVELAGASNTQYF.

V gene TRBV7-2 combines with J gene TRBJ2-5; D unresolved. The CDR3 contains 15 residues. CDR1 is SGHTA and CDR2 is FQGNSA in the germline V gene. V was clipped by 5 bases and J by 0 bases, with 13 bases between them. CDR3: CASSTQQKHQETQYF. Written as DNA, the CDR3 is TGTGCCAGCAGCACCCAACAGAAACACCAAGAGACCCAGTACTTC.